The 21 T cell receptor beta chains presented below share a single source sample, sequenced in a study of identical twins. One entry per CDR3 protein, called by TCRdb with MiXCR from the 5' RACE reads. The table records around 490,000 distinct CDR3 sequences, roughly 13% of them present only once. These data are also associated with another study on yellow fever vaccine responses in identical twins.

The material sequenced was CD4+ T cells sorted from blood. All receptors come from a woman aged 18-29 years in good health.

At least ten counts were recorded for this clonotype. The chain couples TRBV5-1 to TRBJ2-2; 7 bases map to TRBD1. Looked up from germline, CDR1 is SGHRS and CDR2 is YFSETQ. The V segment lost 0 bases and the J segment 3 bases; nucleotides outside the gene matches: 14. The CDR3 is 19 residues long. Here the CDR3 reads CASSLAVRQGFRDTGELFF. As DNA, the CDR3 is TGCGCCAGCAGCTTGGCCGTGAGACAGGGATTCAGGGACACCGGGGAGCTGTTTTTT. Full variable domain (rest looked up from reference TRBV5-1 and TRBJ2-2): KAGVTQTPRYLIKTRGQQVTLSCSPISGHRSVSWYQQTPGQGLQFLFEYFSETQRNKGNFPGRFSGRQFSNSRSEMNVSTLELGDSALYLCASSLAVRQGFRDTGELFFGEGSRLTVL.

This clonotype was detected only a few times. The V call is TRBV12-3 or TRBV12-4, the J call TRBJ2-7; D may be TRBD1 (5 bases). The CDR3 loop spans 14 amino acids. V was shortened by 0 bases and J by 6 bases, with 12 bases between the two germline ends. CDR3 nucleotides: TGTGCCAGCAGTTTAGCGCTCCTAGACAGCGAGCAGTACTTC. Protein: CASSLALLDSEQYF.

A remark on this clonotype: Sequence at one end of the junction differs from germline and may be a read error. V usage is TRBV20-1 and J usage is TRBJ1-3; possible D gene TRBD1, 5 bases. The CDR3 covers 11 residues. The germline V gene encodes CDR1 DFQATT and CDR2 SNEGSKA (reference sequence). Here the CDR3 DNA reads TGCAGTGCTAGAGACAGGGATCTAATCCGTTTT. Protein: CSARDRDLIRF.

This clonotype has just a few counts. V usage is TRBV5-1 and J usage is TRBJ2-2, with unresolved D. The CDR3 spans 15 residues. The ends were cut back, 4 bases at V and 5 bases at J, with 15 bases in the middle. Germline CDR1 SGHRS, CDR2 YFSETQ. The CDR3 DNA is TGCGCCAGCAGCCCGGGCGGACCCTCTACCGGGGAGCTGTTTTTT. It yields the protein CASSPGGPSTGELFF.

The chain recombines TRBV5-1 with TRBJ2-2; unclear D gene. V dropped 4 bases and J dropped 3 bases, with 13 bases sitting between them. This CDR3 is built from 15 residues. CDR1 SGHRS and CDR2 YFSETQ come from the germline V gene. The CDR3 coding sequence is TGCGCCAGCAGCGGAAACCTCGCCTACACCGGGGAGCTGTTTTTT. Encoded protein: CASSGNLAYTGELFF.

This clonotype was seen more than once but under ten times. The V gene is TRBV6-5, the J gene TRBJ2-7, with TRBD1 matching over 8 bases. V was clipped by 0 bases and J by 1 base; unmatched bases: 5. This CDR3 has 16 residues. CDR1 and CDR2 from the germline V gene are MNHEY and SVGAGI. The CDR3 reads CASSYSVHRGSYEQYF. The DNA of the CDR3 is TGTGCCAGCAGTTACTCGGTTCACAGGGGGTCCTACGAGCAGTACTTC.

J is TRBJ2-1 and V is TRBV5-6, with TRBD2 matching over 10 bases. In germline, CDR1 is SGHDT, CDR2 YYEEEE. The trim removed 1 base at V and 1 base at J, leaving 5 bases unmatched. This CDR3 is 17 amino acids long. CDR3 DNA sequence: TGTGCCAGCAGCTTGAGGACTAGCGGCTTTTCCTACAATGAGCAGTTCTTC. Amino acids: CASSLRTSGFSYNEQFF.

The rearrangement joins TRBV7-8 to TRBJ2-7; 11 nucleotides align to TRBD2. Looked up from germline, CDR1 is SGHVS and CDR2 is FQNEAQ. This CDR3 region has 20 residues. V lost 2 bases and J lost 2; bases outside the gene matches: 17. Here the CDR3 reads CASSLPSSRLAGGPAYEQYF. Here the CDR3 DNA reads TGTGCCAGCAGCTTACCTTCTTCCAGATTAGCGGGAGGGCCTGCCTACGAGCAGTACTTC.

The genes are TRBV2 and TRBJ2-3; 10 bases agree with TRBD2. In germline, CDR1 is SNHLY, CDR2 FYNNEI. The CDR3 spans 17 residues. J was trimmed by 2 bases and V by 7 bases; bases with no gene match: 12. CDR3 residues: CASIVLAGTPDTDTQYF. The CDR3 DNA reads TGTGCCAGCATTGTACTAGCGGGAACCCCTGACACAGATACGCAGTATTTT.

The chain links TRBV6-2 or TRBV6-3 to TRBJ2-7; D is ambiguous. Looked up from germline, CDR1 is MNHEY and CDR2 is SVGEGT. The CDR3 covers 15 residues. V was pared by 4 bases and J by 0 bases, with 13 bases between. The CDR3, as DNA: TGTGCCAGCAGTTCCCTCAGTGATATCTCCTACGAGCAGTACTTC. It translates to CASSSLSDISYEQYF.

The rearrangement joins TRBV5-1 to TRBJ2-6; D could derive from TRBD1 or TRBD2 (5 bases each). This CDR3 spans 18 amino acids. From germline, CDR1 is SGHRS and CDR2 YFSETQ. Trimming removed 0 bases at V and 0 bases at J, with 13 bases between. The CDR3 region has the DNA TGCGCCAGCAGCTTGGCCGGGGCAGGCCACTCTGGGGCCAACGTCCTGACTTTC. This codes for CASSLAGAGHSGANVLTF.

The chain links TRBV7-2 to TRBJ2-7, with D perhaps TRBD1 (5 bases). Per germline, CDR1 SGHTA and CDR2 FQGNSA. V shed 4 bases and J shed 2 bases, with 12 bases lying between them. The CDR3 loop spans 14 amino acids. In DNA, the CDR3 is TGTGCCAGCAGCTCGACAGTTTCAGCCTACGAGCAGTACTTC. It specifies CASSSTVSAYEQYF.

A few counts support this clonotype. This chain connects TRBV5-1 to TRBJ2-1, with TRBD2 matching over 10 bases. Looked up from germline, CDR1 is SGHRS and CDR2 is YFSETQ. CDR3 length: 15 amino acids. V dropped 5 bases and J dropped 6; count of bases not matched to a gene: 8. DNA for the CDR3: TGCGCCAGCAGTCCCCTAGCGGGAGTTCGCAATGAGCAGTTCTTC. Its protein is CASSPLAGVRNEQFF.

This clonotype was seen only a few times. The V gene is TRBV11-2, the J gene TRBJ2-7; TRBD1 aligns across 10 bases. The CDR3 runs to 17 residues. Trimming at V came to 4 bases and at J to 1 base, leaving 10 bases not matched to a gene. Germline CDR1 reads SGHAT; CDR2 reads FQNNGV. CDR3 in DNA: TGTGCCAGCAGCTCAATAGGGGACAGGGGCTTTTCCTACGAGCAGTACTTC. Protein sequence: CASSSIGDRGFSYEQYF.

The CDR3: CASSQGSGINYGYTF. The CDR3 DNA reads as TGTGCCAGCAGCCAAGGTAGCGGGATAAACTATGGCTACACCTTC. This chain connects TRBV3-1 to TRBJ1-2; D unresolved. V dropped 1 base and J dropped 2 bases, with 11 bases sitting between them. This CDR3 is built from 15 residues. Germline V gene sequence: CDR1 LGHDT, CDR2 YNNKEL (reference sequence).

This rearrangement joins TRBV3-1 to TRBJ2-1, with 12 bases fitting TRBD2. The CDR3 loop spans 15 amino acids. The V gene's germline CDR1 is LGHDT and CDR2 YNNKEL (reference sequence). The trim removed 3 bases at V and 10 bases at J, leaving 7 bases unmatched. The CDR3 nucleotides are TGTGCCAGCAGCCAGGCCGTACTAGCGGGAGGAGAGCAGTTCTTC. It encodes CASSQAVLAGGEQFF.

The V and J genes are TRBV11-2 and TRBJ2-3, with D possibly matching TRBD1 (5 bases). Trimming left V 2 bases short and J 7 bases short, with 25 bases between. Germline CDR1 reads SGHAT; CDR2 reads FQNNGV. CDR3 length: 18 residues. Here the CDR3 DNA reads TGTGCCAGCAGCTTATCTAGGGGTCTACCCCTCGACGGATATACGCAGTATTTT. It yields the protein CASSLSRGLPLDGYTQYF.

The V gene is TRBV11-1, the J gene TRBJ2-3; 15 bases match TRBD2. This CDR3 has 19 amino acids. J gave up 3 bases and V 5 bases, and 12 bases lay outside the gene matches. CDR1 and CDR2 from the germline V gene are SGHAT and FQDESV (reference sequence). CDR3 coding DNA: TGTGCCAGCAGCAGACGGACTAGCGGGGGGGCCAGAAGGACAGATACGCAGTATTTT. Its protein is CASSRRTSGGARRTDTQYF.

A few counts support this clonotype. The chain joins TRBV2 to TRBJ1-1; D is undetermined. The CDR3 is 14 amino acids. V lost 1 base and J 4 bases, leaving 10 bases between the germline ends. Germline values: CDR1 SNHLY, CDR2 FYNNEI. CDR3 residues: CASSEERSATEAFF. The CDR3 DNA is TGTGCCAGCAGTGAAGAACGGAGTGCCACTGAAGCTTTCTTT.

This clonotype has a count of ten or more. The V gene is TRBV29-1, the J gene TRBJ2-3, with 8 bases aligning to TRBD2. This CDR3 has 13 residues. Looked up from germline, CDR1 is SQVTM and CDR2 is ANQGSEA. With V trimmed by 6 bases and J by 6 bases, 8 bases remained unmatched. This CDR3 reads CSVYSGSSDTQYF. In nucleotides, the CDR3 is TGCAGCGTCTACAGCGGGAGTTCGGATACGCAGTATTTT.

In its sample, this clonotype was seen a few times. V usage is TRBV6-5 and J usage is TRBJ1-1; perhaps TRBD1 as D (5 bases). The germline CDR1 and CDR2 sequences are MNHEY and SVGAGI. The V gene lost 2 bases and the J gene lost 6 bases, with 13 bases spanning the gap. The CDR3 consists of 14 residues. Here the CDR3 reads CASSYGGLSPEAFF. The CDR3, as DNA: TGTGCCAGCAGTTACGGGGGATTAAGCCCTGAAGCTTTCTTT.